This T cell receptor (beta chain) comes out of a study of blood T cell repertoires in COVID-19. Study-wide background: The United States, Italy and Spain provided the acute and convalescent COVID-19 samples. In each case, the material was cDNA or gDNA derived from T cells, B-cell-depleted T cells, or PBMCs.

Per the study methods: Reference gene primer amplification in the assay estimated nucleated cell counts. Clones were sequenced by immunoSEQ multiplex PCR, and TCRdb holds only the in-frame ones, with some missing. V and J calls plus clone size are reproduced from that table; the DNA served to infer D and trimming. The sample holds about 17,000 clones, over 70% seen once. Trimming stripped 4 bases from V and 0 bases from J, with 22 bases between. CDR1 is MNHEY and CDR2 is SVGEGT in the germline V gene. This CDR3 spans 19 amino acids. This chain uses TRBV6-2 or TRBV6-3 with TRBJ2-1, with D possibly TRBD2 on 5 matching bases. Input material: peripheral blood. The clonotype was recovered from a woman aged 70-85 years with active COVID-19. DNA for the CDR3: TGTGCCAGCAGTTTCGACCCATTCTCTAGCCTCAGCTCCTACAATGAGCAGTTCTTC. Its protein is CASSFDPFSSLSSYNEQFF.